Presented here are 9 T cell receptor beta chains from one specimen sequenced in a study of metastatic and nonmetastatic thyroid tumors. MiXCR re-clonotyped the PCR reads for TCRdb. In the table there are about 60,000 clones, around 16% of which are singletons. Thyroid surgery took place with no prior treatment in any patient. The sequenced sample was blood. The source is a male donor with papillary thyroid cancer or a benign thyroid nodule (not recorded which). Some clones in this sample may be carry-over from other donors' samples.

At least ten counts were recorded for this clone. V is TRBV28 and J is TRBJ2-3; no firm D call. In germline, CDR1 is MDHEN, CDR2 SYDVKM. The CDR3 totals 16 residues. Trimming stripped 5 bases from V and 6 bases from J, with 21 bases between. The CDR3 DNA reads TGTGCCAGCAGTCCGCCCCACGGGTCTCCAAGGGATACGCAGTATTTT. Translation: CASSPPHGSPRDTQYF.

This clone is deemed medium-sized (0.01 to 0.1%). The rearrangement uses TRBV6-1 and TRBJ1-5, with D possibly being TRBD1 (6 bases). Germline V lookup: CDR1 MNHNS, CDR2 SASEGT. V lost 3 bases, J lost 7 bases, and 16 bases lay in between. The CDR3 has 15 amino acids. The CDR3 bases are TGTGCCAGCAGTGACAAATCCTTAGGGGGGCAGCCCCAGCATTTT. Amino acid sequence: CASSDKSLGGQPQHF.

In this sample, this clone turned up many times. The rearrangement joins TRBV7-8 to TRBJ2-1, with a weak D call TRBD1 (6 bases). V dropped 4 bases and J dropped 0 bases, with 10 bases sitting between them. Germline values: CDR1 SGHVS, CDR2 FQNEAQ. The CDR3 is made up of 15 amino acids. CDR3 region: CASSWGPSSYNEQFF. CDR3 coding DNA: TGTGCCAGCAGCTGGGGGCCCAGCTCCTACAATGAGCAGTTCTTC.

As for this clone: The conserved phenylalanine or tryptophan normally closing the CDR3 is absent here, so this likely arose from a read error. J is TRBJ1-1 and V is TRBV11-2, with D maybe TRBD1 (6 bases). V shed 5 bases and J shed 6 bases, with 19 bases lying between them. The length of the CDR3 is 15 residues. The V gene's germline CDR1 is SGHAT and CDR2 FQNNGV. The CDR3 region is CASSEIRYRVAEAFL. The CDR3 coding sequence is TGTGCCAGCAGCGAGATTAGGTACAGGGTCGCTGAAGCTTTCCTT.

Many counts were recorded for this clone. The chain is built from TRBV20-1 and TRBJ1-5, with D maybe TRBD1 (5 bases). CDR3 length equals 14 residues. Looked up from germline, CDR1 is DFQATT and CDR2 is SNEGSKA (reference sequence). Trimming removed 6 bases at V and 0 bases at J, with 12 bases between. CDR3 in amino acids: CSARTGYSNQPQHF. The CDR3 nucleotides are TGCAGTGCGCGTACAGGATATAGCAATCAGCCCCAGCATTTT.

In this sample, this clone turned up a few times. A single base separates this from a much larger clone, so it may be a read error. The chain is built from TRBV11-1 and TRBJ2-1, with D perhaps matching TRBD1 (5 bases). The germline V gene has CDR1 SGHAT and CDR2 FQDESV (reference sequence). Trimming pared 4 bases from V and 8 bases from J, leaving 27 bases between. CDR3 length equals 18 residues. The CDR3 spells CASSSSPVGVAVAHEQFF. The CDR3 region has the DNA TGTGCCAGCAGCTCGTCACCCGTAGGGGTTGCGGTGGCCCATGAGCAGTTCTTC.

This clone was recorded a few times. A read error may explain this, as a much larger clone is one base away. The chain uses TRBV7-9 and TRBJ2-1; D ambiguous. Trimming left V 8 bases short and J 6 bases short, with 17 bases between. Germline assignment: CDR1 SEHNR and CDR2 FQNEAQ (reference sequence). The CDR3 is 14 amino acids. The DNA of the CDR3 is TGTGCCAGCCGATACAGCACCGTACTCAATGAGCAGTTCTTC. Translation: CASRYSTVLNEQFF.

V and J are TRBV7-2 and TRBJ2-2; the D gene is possibly TRBD1 (6 bases). This CDR3 has 14 residues. Trimming took off 1 base at V and 6 bases at J, with 9 bases between the two ends. Germline V gene sequence: CDR1 SGHTA, CDR2 FQGNSA. The DNA for the CDR3 is TGTGCCAGCAGCTTAGTACAGGGTTCCGGGGAGCTGTTTTTT. Translating gives CASSLVQGSGELFF.

This clone was detected a few times. This may come from a read error, since a much larger clone is one base off. DNA of the CDR3: TGTGCCAGCAGCCAAGTCGCTCTAGCGGAGGGCAGCTCCTACAATGTGCAGTTCTTC. The encoded protein is CASSQVALAEGSSYNVQFF. The V and J genes are TRBV4-2 and TRBJ2-1, with 7 bases matching TRBD2. Germline loops: CDR1 LGHNA, CDR2 YNFKEQ. This CDR3 has 19 residues.